Listed below are T cell receptor beta chains from one sample, sequenced in a study of brain metastases from non-small cell lung cancer. Produced via immunoSEQ multiplex PCR; TCRdb's table is partial and in-frame only. The table lists 2,800 or so clones, roughly 80% of them singletons. Sequencing was carried out using primary lung tumor tissue. These receptors were taken from a donor aged 40 or over with non-small cell lung cancer. Both conserved end residues are trimmed from each CDR3. The order of the fields is J gene, clone size, CDR3 length, V gene, CDR3 protein. The size entry is marked missing in some rows and otherwise reads once, few, many or a size class.

J: TRBJ1-1
size: NA
length: 13
V: TRBV7-9
CDR3: ASSLVFPTGTEAF

J: TRBJ1-4
size: NA
length: 13
V: TRBV9
CDR3: ASSLTPAPDEKLF

J: TRBJ2-6
size: NA
length: 13
V: TRBV19
CDR3: ASSIRVSGANVLT

J: TRBJ2-3
size: NA
length: 13
V: TRBV24-1
CDR3: ATSDSGRATDTQY

J: TRBJ2-5
size: NA
length: 12
V: TRBV5-5
CDR3: ASSLFSGQETQY

J: TRBJ2-3
size: few
length: 12
V: TRBV7-2
CDR3: ASCRAGAADTQY

J: TRBJ2-7
size: few
length: 13
V: TRBV5-4
CDR3: ASSTRLAGTYEQY

J: TRBJ2-6
size: once
length: 13
V: TRBV2
CDR3: ASTRARAGANVLT

J: TRBJ1-4
size: NA
length: 11
V: TRBV29-1
CDR3: SARTATNEKLF

J: TRBJ2-1
size: NA
length: 14
V: TRBV19
CDR3: ASSIYPQGGNNEQF

J: TRBJ2-3
size: NA
length: 14
V: TRBV7-2
CDR3: ASSWLGGSYTDTQY

J: TRBJ2-7
size: NA
length: 13
V: TRBV10-3
CDR3: AISAETGATYEQY

J: TRBJ2-6
size: NA
length: 12
V: TRBV5-6
CDR3: ASIGSFGANVLT

J: TRBJ2-7
size: NA
length: 12
V: TRBV28
CDR3: ASSLVRRGYEQY

J: TRBJ2-1
size: NA
length: 13
V: TRBV11-1
CDR3: ASSHQWTPHNEQF

J: TRBJ2-3
size: NA
length: 13
V: TRBV4-2
CDR3: ASSQGAGDTDTQY

J: TRBJ1-2
size: NA
length: 13
V: TRBV6-5
CDR3: ASSLSGQYNYGYI

J: TRBJ2-5
size: NA
length: 11
V: TRBV7-6
CDR3: ASSLNIQETQY

J: TRBJ2-5
size: NA
length: 13
V: TRBV3-1/TRBV3-2
CDR3: ASSPGLVNQETQY

J: TRBJ2-1
size: once
length: 12
V: TRBV7-2
CDR3: ASIPGSGYNEQF

J: TRBJ2-3
size: NA
length: 14
V: TRBV28
CDR3: ASSRRQRAGTDTQY

J: TRBJ2-2
size: few
length: 12
V: TRBV7-2
CDR3: ASSLLGNTGELF

J: TRBJ2-3
size: NA
length: 11
V: TRBV25-1
CDR3: ASSFLLRDTQY

J: TRBJ2-1
size: NA
length: 12
V: TRBV29-1
CDR3: SAAQGTSANEQF

J: TRBJ2-1
size: NA
length: 11
V: TRBV29-1
CDR3: SGGLAEYNEQF

J: TRBJ2-7
size: NA
length: 13
V: TRBV28
CDR3: ASRSPIAGAYEQY

J: TRBJ2-2
size: NA
length: 13
V: TRBV28
CDR3: ASSTGGRFTGELF

J: TRBJ1-3
size: NA
length: 12
V: TRBV5-6
CDR3: ASRTTGGGNTIY

J: TRBJ2-1
size: NA
length: 13
V: TRBV9
CDR3: ASSVVASGTNEQF

J: TRBJ2-2
size: NA
length: 10
V: TRBV11-3
CDR3: ASSNVGGELF

J: TRBJ1-2
size: NA
length: 15
V: TRBV12-5
CDR3: ASGLVQGGQGNYGYT

J: TRBJ2-7
size: NA
length: 13
V: TRBV4-2
CDR3: ASSAIQESSYEQY

J: TRBJ2-3
size: NA
length: 13
V: TRBV19
CDR3: ASSLGEGGTDTQY

J: TRBJ2-7
size: few
length: 12
V: TRBV7-9
CDR3: ASSLAELGGEQY

J: TRBJ2-5
size: NA
length: 12
V: TRBV3-1/TRBV3-2
CDR3: ASSLQGDGETQY

J: TRBJ2-5
size: NA
length: 11
V: TRBV5-6
CDR3: ASSPRSRETQY

J: TRBJ2-1
size: NA
length: 12
V: TRBV30
CDR3: AWSVSWGYNEQF

J: TRBJ1-6
size: NA
length: 12
V: TRBV27
CDR3: ASSFQRTASPLH